Each of the 24 T cell receptor beta chains below was sequenced from the same sample in a study of OX40 agonist ivuxolimab in advanced cancers. Generated by immunoSEQ multiplex PCR, the TCRdb table keeps only in-frame clones and is missing some. This table has about 50,000 clones, 85% to 90% appearing once. The sequencing used CD4+ or CD8+ T cells sorted from blood, collected in a trial of the OX40 agonist ivuxolimab. The receptor set was obtained from an adult with an advanced solid tumor such as melanoma, head and neck, liver or kidney cancer.

The J gene is TRBJ2-3, the V gene TRBV13; 14 bases match TRBD2. The CDR3 has 16 amino acids. The V gene end was trimmed by 4 bases and the J gene end by 5 bases; junction bases not matched to a gene: 5. Germline V gives CDR1 PRHDT, CDR2 FYEKMQ (reference sequence). The CDR3 loop is CASSSYGLAGGDTQYF. Here the CDR3 DNA reads TGTGCCAGCAGCTCCTACGGACTAGCGGGAGGAGATACGCAGTATTTT.

The chain carries TRBV5-1 and TRBJ2-7; D is possibly TRBD1 or TRBD2 (6 bases each). CDR1 and CDR2 (germline): SGHRS, YFSETQ. With 0 bases removed from V and 2 bases from J, the gap between germline ends came to 18 bases. The CDR3 spans 17 residues. The chain's CDR3 is CASSLGPTRGVPYEQYF. As DNA, the CDR3 is TGCGCCAGCAGCTTGGGCCCCACGAGGGGGGTCCCCTACGAGCAGTACTTC.

Written as DNA, the CDR3 is TGCGCCAGCAGCCAACCCACTAGACAGGGGACCTATGGCTACACCTTC. Protein: CASSQPTRQGTYGYTF. The rearrangement links TRBV4-1 to TRBJ1-2, with 8 bases identical to TRBD1. CDR1 is MGHRA and CDR2 is YSYEKL in the germline V gene. The V segment lost 2 bases and the J segment 4 bases; nucleotides outside the gene matches: 9. This CDR3 is built from 16 residues.

This chain connects TRBV5-1 to TRBJ2-5, with 15 bases fitting TRBD2. The CDR3 is made up of 16 amino acids. J gave up 2 bases and V 4 bases, and 3 bases lay outside the gene matches. CDR1 SGHRS and CDR2 YFSETQ come from the germline V gene. CDR3 loop: CASSLGTSGRQETQYF. In DNA form, the CDR3 reads TGCGCCAGCAGCCTCGGGACTAGCGGGAGGCAAGAGACCCAGTACTTC.

J is TRBJ1-4 and V is TRBV5-1; 7 bases align to TRBD1. After removal of 7 bases from V and 2 bases from J, the junction contained 14 bases not matched to a gene. Germline values: CDR1 SGHRS, CDR2 YFSETQ. This CDR3 has 17 amino acids. The chain's CDR3 is CASRTGNRGLTNEKLFF. The CDR3 DNA sequence: TGCGCCAGCCGTACAGGCAACAGGGGTCTTACTAATGAAAAACTGTTTTTT.

V usage is TRBV4-1 and J usage is TRBJ1-3; the D gene is possibly TRBD1 (6 bases). Germline-derived CDR1 and CDR2 are MGHRA and YSYEKL. This CDR3 region has 17 residues. V lost 0 bases and J lost 4, with 16 bases in between. The CDR3 is CASSQDGWGQYGNTIYF. The CDR3 DNA follows: TGCGCCAGCAGCCAAGACGGGTGGGGGCAGTACGGAAACACCATATATTTT.

The V and J genes are TRBV6-5 and TRBJ2-2, with a weak D call TRBD2 (5 bases). From germline, CDR1 is MNHEY and CDR2 SVGAGI. V was cut by 0 bases and J by 5 bases, with 13 bases left in between. This CDR3 has 16 residues. CDR3 DNA sequence: TGTGCCAGCAGTTACTCGATTACGTCGGGAACCGGGGAGCTGTTTTTT. Translated, it gives CASSYSITSGTGELFF.

The chain links TRBV4-2 to TRBJ1-1; D gene unclear. The CDR3 covers 13 residues. V dropped 0 bases and J dropped 3 bases, with 5 bases sitting between them. Germline V lookup: CDR1 LGHNA, CDR2 YNFKEQ. CDR3 region: CASSQELHTEAFF. CDR3 nucleotide sequence: TGTGCCAGCAGCCAAGAGTTACACACTGAAGCTTTCTTT.

The V gene is TRBV7-9, the J gene TRBJ1-5; no definite D call. This CDR3 contains 15 residues. Germline V CDR1 and CDR2: SEHNR, FQNEAQ (reference sequence). The V and J ends lost 1 base and 6 bases respectively, with 13 bases between them. This CDR3 reads CASSLGGQERQPQHF. CDR3 DNA sequence: TGTGCCAGCAGCTTAGGTGGGCAGGAGCGTCAGCCCCAGCATTTT.

In this sample, this clone turned up a few times. The rearrangement joins TRBV6-5 to TRBJ1-1; no reliable D call. The CDR3 consists of 13 residues. In germline, CDR1 is MNHEY, CDR2 SVGAGI. The V end was cut by 2 bases, the J end by 1 base, with 5 bases between. The CDR3 DNA sequence: TGTGCCAGCAGTTACCGGCAGAACACTGAAGCTTTCTTT. It yields the protein CASSYRQNTEAFF.

This chain links TRBV6-5 with TRBJ2-3; 7 positions agree with TRBD1. Per the germline V gene, CDR1 is MNHEY and CDR2 is SVGAGI. V trimming: 8 bases; J trimming: 11 bases; junction bases outside the gene matches: 13. The CDR3 loop spans 13 amino acids. The CDR3 region is CASLDRVGHGQYF. The CDR3 nucleotides are TGTGCCAGCCTAGACAGGGTGGGTCATGGGCAGTATTTT.

The genes are TRBV7-2 and TRBJ1-5; D is undetermined. Trimming shortened V by 2 bases and J by 4 bases, and 6 bases separated the two germline ends. Germline values: CDR1 SGHTA, CDR2 FQGNSA. The CDR3 length is 13 residues. CDR3 sequence (DNA): TGTGCCAGCAGCTTAAGTATGAATCAGCCCCAGCATTTT. Translation gives CASSLSMNQPQHF.

This clone has more than one count but fewer than ten. J is TRBJ1-4 and V is TRBV7-2; 9 bases fit TRBD1. CDR1 is SGHTA and CDR2 is FQGNSA in the germline V gene. After removal of 5 bases from V and 6 bases from J, the junction contained 10 bases not matched to a gene. CDR3 length: 16 amino acids. CDR3 protein: CASSPRARTGDEKLFF. The CDR3 region has the DNA TGTGCCAGCAGCCCTCGGGCGAGGACAGGGGATGAAAAACTGTTTTTT.

The chain has TRBV14 and TRBJ2-5; D is undetermined. The CDR3 sequence is 15 residues long. The V end was cut by 1 base, the J end by 2 bases, with 11 bases between. CDR1 and CDR2 (germline): SGHDN, FVKESK. This CDR3 is CASSQGFSVQETQYF. CDR3 nucleotides: TGTGCCAGCAGCCAAGGGTTCTCTGTTCAAGAGACCCAGTACTTC.

This clone was seen once. This rearrangement joins TRBV9 to TRBJ1-5, with TRBD1 matching over 8 bases. The CDR3 contains 14 residues. Germline trimming cut 3 bases from V and 6 bases from J; bases unmatched to any gene: 5. Germline CDR1 SGDLS, CDR2 YYNGEE. CDR3 in DNA: TGTGCCAGCAGCGCTTCGACAGGGGTTCAGCCCCAGCATTTT. Protein sequence: CASSASTGVQPQHF.

The chain has TRBV10-2 and TRBJ2-7; D is unresolved. CDR3 length equals 18 residues. The V and J ends lost 2 bases and 0 bases respectively, with 20 bases between them. Germline CDR1 is WSHSY and CDR2 is SAAADI. CDR3 protein: CASSEGFVWMGSSYEQYF. The CDR3 bases are TGCGCCAGCAGTGAGGGGTTTGTGTGGATGGGAAGCTCCTACGAGCAGTACTTC.

This chain connects TRBV9 to TRBJ1-2; no definite D call. Germline assignment: CDR1 SGDLS and CDR2 YYNGEE. The ends were cut back, 0 bases at V and 5 bases at J, with 5 bases in the middle. The CDR3 has 12 amino acids. The CDR3 sequence is CASSVVGYGYTF. The CDR3 region has the DNA TGTGCCAGCAGCGTAGTCGGTTATGGCTACACCTTC.

This clone appeared a few times. Other DNA sequences in the sample encode the same CDR3. This chain joins TRBV7-2 and TRBJ2-7; TRBD2 matches at 11 bases. The CDR3 sequence is 14 residues long. From germline, CDR1 is SGHTA and CDR2 FQGNSA. The trim removed 5 bases at V and 6 bases at J, leaving 6 bases unmatched. In DNA form, the CDR3 reads TGTGCCAGCAGCCGAACTAGCGGGAGTGGCGAGCAGTACTTC. Encoded protein: CASSRTSGSGEQYF.

This chain connects TRBV6-1 to TRBJ1-2; D possibly corresponds to TRBD1 (5 bases). Germline lookup yields CDR1 MNHNS and CDR2 SASEGT. The germline V and J ends were trimmed by 10 bases and 5 bases, with 14 bases remaining between them. The CDR3 covers 12 residues. This CDR3 reads CAIRAGFYGYTF. As DNA, the CDR3 is TGTGCCATCAGGGCAGGGTTTTATGGCTACACCTTC.

This chain links TRBV4-1 with TRBJ2-3, with D possibly being TRBD2 (6 bases). CDR3 length: 15 residues. Trimming shortened V by 4 bases and J by 2 bases, and 13 bases separated the two germline ends. CDR1 MGHRA and CDR2 YSYEKL come from the germline V gene. The CDR3 spells CASSRQRAYTDTQYF. The CDR3 region has the DNA TGCGCCAGCAGCCGACAGCGGGCCTACACAGATACGCAGTATTTT.

The gene calls are TRBV11-2 and TRBJ1-3, with D unclear. Germline values: CDR1 SGHAT, CDR2 FQNNGV. Trimming shortened V by 0 bases and J by 4 bases, and 10 bases separated the two germline ends. The CDR3 runs to 15 residues. CDR3 region: CASSLEPGLGNTIYF. The CDR3 nucleotides read TGTGCCAGCAGCTTAGAACCGGGCCTGGGAAACACCATATATTTT.

This clone was seen a single time. V usage is TRBV7-9 and J usage is TRBJ1-2, with D uncertain. CDR3 length equals 13 residues. CDR1 and CDR2 (germline): SEHNR, FQNEAQ (reference sequence). V was cut by 1 base and J by 2 bases, with 5 bases left in between. The CDR3 DNA follows: TGTGCCAGCAGCTTAGGGGAGAACTATGGCTACACCTTC. Translation: CASSLGENYGYTF.

This chain joins TRBV6-1 and TRBJ1-4; D perhaps matches TRBD1 (6 bases). Germline CDR1 MNHNS, CDR2 SASEGT. Trimming removed 3 bases from V and 7 bases from J, with 9 bases in between. CDR3 length: 13 amino acids. The CDR3 region has the DNA TGTGCCAGCAGTGACAGGGGCGGTGAAAAACTGTTTTTT. It translates to CASSDRGGEKLFF.

The V call is TRBV5-6, the J call TRBJ2-5; D may correspond to TRBD1 or TRBD2 (5 bases each). Germline V gives CDR1 SGHDT, CDR2 YYEEEE. This CDR3 has 14 amino acids. The germline V and J ends were trimmed by 3 bases and 3 bases, with 12 bases remaining between them. CDR3 protein: CASSWGLAEETQYF. The CDR3 DNA is TGTGCCAGCAGCTGGGGGTTGGCGGAAGAGACCCAGTACTTC.